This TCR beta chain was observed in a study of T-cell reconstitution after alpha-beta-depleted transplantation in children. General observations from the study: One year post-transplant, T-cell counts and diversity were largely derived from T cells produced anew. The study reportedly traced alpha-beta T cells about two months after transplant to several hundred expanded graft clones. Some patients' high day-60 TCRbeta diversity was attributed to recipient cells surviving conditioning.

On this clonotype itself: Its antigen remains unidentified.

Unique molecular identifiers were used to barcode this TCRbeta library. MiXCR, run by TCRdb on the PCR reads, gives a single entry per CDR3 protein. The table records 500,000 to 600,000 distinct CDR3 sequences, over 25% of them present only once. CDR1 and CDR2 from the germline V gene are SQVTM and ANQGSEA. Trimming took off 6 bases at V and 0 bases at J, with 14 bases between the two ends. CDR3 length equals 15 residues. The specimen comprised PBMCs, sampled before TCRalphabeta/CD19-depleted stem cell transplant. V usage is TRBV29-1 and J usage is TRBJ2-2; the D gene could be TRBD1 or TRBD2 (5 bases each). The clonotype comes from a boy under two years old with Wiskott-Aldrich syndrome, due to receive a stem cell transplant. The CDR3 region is CSVPGTAANTGELFF. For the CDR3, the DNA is TGCAGCGTCCCCGGGACGGCGGCGAACACCGGGGAGCTGTTTTTT.